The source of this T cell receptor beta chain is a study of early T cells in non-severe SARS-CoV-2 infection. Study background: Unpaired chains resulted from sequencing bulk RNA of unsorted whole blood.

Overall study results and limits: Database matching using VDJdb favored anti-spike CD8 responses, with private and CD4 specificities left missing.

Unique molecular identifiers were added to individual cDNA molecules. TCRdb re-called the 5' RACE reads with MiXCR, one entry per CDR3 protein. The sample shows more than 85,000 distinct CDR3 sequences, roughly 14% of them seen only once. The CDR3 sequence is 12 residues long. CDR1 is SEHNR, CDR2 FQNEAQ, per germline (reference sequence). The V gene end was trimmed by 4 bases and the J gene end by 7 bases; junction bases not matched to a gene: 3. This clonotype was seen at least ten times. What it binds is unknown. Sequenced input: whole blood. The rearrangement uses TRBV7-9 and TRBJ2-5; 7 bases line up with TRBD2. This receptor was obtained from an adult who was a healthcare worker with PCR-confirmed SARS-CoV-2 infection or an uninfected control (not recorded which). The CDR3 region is CASSWRELTQYF. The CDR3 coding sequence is TGTGCCAGCAGCTGGCGGGAGTTGACCCAGTACTTC.